This record covers a single T cell receptor beta chain. Its specificity is not known. The data stem from a study of a mutant IDH1 vaccine in newly diagnosed glioma. Turning to the study itself: Patients came in for eight vaccinations, in weeks 1, 3, 5, 7, 11, 15, 19 and 23.

Produced via immunoSEQ multiplex PCR; TCRdb's table is partial and in-frame only. The data show 50,000 or so clones, over 75% seen once. Time point defined: week 5, during vaccination. Vaccinated patients received 300 ug of mutant IDH1 20-mer peptide per dose, with topical imiquimod. Those who donated had recent WHO grade 3 or 4 IDH1-mutant, ATRX-lost astrocytomas. The sequencing here drew on PBMCs, taken from a glioma patient whose treatment included an IDH1 peptide vaccine. This receptor was obtained from a middle-aged woman with glioma.

CDR3 coding DNA: TGCAGCGTGGTACTAGCGGCCCACGAGCAGTACTTC. As protein: CSVVLAAHEQYF. V usage is TRBV29-1 and J usage is TRBJ2-7, with 8 positions matching TRBD2. Germline loops: CDR1 SQVTM, CDR2 ANQGSEA. After removal of 6 bases from V and 5 bases from J, the junction contained 6 bases not matched to a gene. This CDR3 has 12 residues.